The 5 T cell receptor beta chains reported below all come from one sample, sequenced in a study of cytomegalovirus exposure and HLA in healthy donors. Researchers ran the PCR with 60 Vbeta and 13 Jbeta primers. Using immunoSEQ multiplex PCR, the repertoire was profiled, and TCRdb retains in-frame clones only, with some absent. The sample has about 190,000 clones; 60% to 85% are singletons. The sequenced sample consisted of PBMCs. These TCRs come from a woman in her late teens or twenties in good health and CMV-seronegative.

V and J are TRBV7-8 and TRBJ2-3; D is possibly TRBD2 (7 bases). V was clipped by 2 bases and J by 1 base, with 25 bases between them. CDR1 is SGHVS, CDR2 FQNEAQ, per germline. This CDR3 has 20 residues. CDR3 loop: CASSLWQPFGGGAGTDTQYF. The CDR3 DNA is TGTGCCAGCAGCTTATGGCAACCCTTTGGTGGGGGGGCGGGCACAGATACGCAGTATTTT.

This clone was seen a handful of times. The chain has TRBV27 and TRBJ2-7, with TRBD1 as a possible D gene (6 bases). V gave up 2 bases and J gave up 4 bases, with 15 bases separating them. This CDR3 is 15 amino acids long. CDR1 and CDR2 from the germline V gene are MNHEY and SMNVEV (reference sequence). The CDR3 sequence: CASSLTVGQQYEQYF. The DNA for the CDR3 is TGTGCCAGCAGTTTAACCGTCGGACAGCAATACGAGCAGTACTTC.

The V and J genes are TRBV27 and TRBJ2-1, with 8 bases matching TRBD2. J gave up 0 bases and V 7 bases, and 11 bases lay outside the gene matches. CDR3 length: 17 residues. CDR1 and CDR2 (germline): MNHEY, SMNVEV (reference sequence). CDR3 sequence (DNA): TGTGCCAGCACCTTACTGGGCGGGGGGCCCTCCTACAATGAGCAGTTCTTC. This gives the protein CASTLLGGGPSYNEQFF.

This chain uses TRBV6-5 with TRBJ1-2; D possibly corresponds to TRBD1 (5 bases). The CDR3 is 14 amino acids. CDR1 MNHEY and CDR2 SVGAGI come from the germline V gene. V lost 6 bases, J lost 1 base, and 12 bases lay in between. CDR3 nucleotides: TGTGCCAGCAGCTCCGGGACTTATAACTATGGCTACACCTTC. It codes for CASSSGTYNYGYTF.

The chain recombines TRBV14 with TRBJ2-7, with 8 bases aligning to TRBD1. Germline V gene lookup returns CDR1 SGHDN and CDR2 FVKESK. The ends lost 6 bases at V and 2 bases at J; junction bases unmatched: 9. The CDR3 is made up of 15 amino acids. The CDR3 region has the DNA TGTGCCAGCAGTCACACGGGACAGGCAACCTACGAGCAGTACTTC. It is translated as CASSHTGQATYEQYF.